The sequence of this T cell receptor (beta chain) was determined in a study of CD8 T cells in ankylosing spondylitis. Findings of the study overall: What seemed typical of ankylosing spondylitis blood was a TCR beta motif built from eight highly homologous variants.

The CDR3 consists of 14 residues. Germline V gives CDR1 LGHDT, CDR2 YNNKEL (reference sequence). The V end was cut by 4 bases, the J end by 10 bases, with 14 bases between. This clonotype was picked up a small number of times. The target antigen is unknown. Quantitative 5'-RACE with molecular barcodes produced the TCR beta libraries. TCRdb recomputed calls from the 5' RACE reads with MiXCR, one row per CDR3 protein. The sample has about 250,000 distinct CDR3 sequences, around 32% seen once; the top ten hold 4% to 5%. The gene calls are TRBV3-1 and TRBJ1-6; D gene unclear. Sequences were obtained from blood, either unsorted or a sorted T cell fraction (not recorded which). This clonotype was obtained from a male donor with ankylosing spondylitis or in good health (not recorded which). The CDR3 sequence is CASSPRSDGSPLHF. The CDR3 DNA sequence: TGTGCCAGCAGCCCCCGGTCAGACGGATCACCCCTCCACTTT. Together with reference TRBV3-1 and TRBJ1-6, the CDR3 gives the full variable domain: DTAVSQTPKYLVTQMGNDKSIKCEQNLGHDTMYWYKQDSKKFLKIMFSYNNKELIINETVPNRFSPKSPDKAHLNLHINSLELGDSAVYFCASSPRSDGSPLHFGNGTRLTVT.